This T cell receptor (beta chain) is from a study of T cell clones after liver transplantation. The CDR3 has 12 residues. Germline V lookup: CDR1 MNHNS, CDR2 SASEGT. The repertoire was sequenced with immunoSEQ multiplex PCR; TCRdb's copy has only in-frame clones and lacks some. The sample has roughly 120,000 clones; 90% are singletons. This chain connects TRBV6-1 to TRBJ2-3, with D hard to call. The sequence derives from a human patient who received a liver transplant. The graft donor may account for some of the T cells. Here the sequenced sample was CD4+ T cells from blood, taken 12 months after liver transplant. The CDR3 reads CASCRVTDTQYF. The CDR3, as DNA: TGTGCGAGCTGCCGAGTCACAGATACGCAGTATTTT.